This entry lists 18 T cell receptor beta chains sequenced from one sample in a study of T cell responses to AZD1222 COVID-19 vaccine. Profiling relied on immunoSEQ multiplex PCR, and the TCRdb table lists in-frame clones only, not all of them. The repertoire includes about 130,000 clones, about 88% of them detected once, and 7.5% to 8% sits in the top ten. Specimen: peripheral blood, collected on day 0 of AZD1222 vaccination. These receptors were taken from an adult in good health.

This chain links TRBV11-2 with TRBJ2-7; the match to TRBD2 covers 8 bases. CDR3 length equals 15 residues. The trim removed 5 bases at V and 0 bases at J, leaving 6 bases unmatched. Germline-derived CDR1 and CDR2 are SGHAT and FQNNGV. The CDR3 spells CASSSAGGYSYEQYF. CDR3 DNA sequence: TGTGCCAGCAGCAGCGCGGGGGGCTACTCCTACGAGCAGTACTTC.

The rearrangement joins TRBV6-4 to TRBJ2-5; TRBD1 or TRBD2 may be the D gene (5 bases each). The germline V gene encodes CDR1 MRHNA and CDR2 SNTAGT. CDR3 length: 15 residues. The V gene lost 6 bases and the J gene lost 0 bases, with 14 bases spanning the gap. CDR3 DNA sequence: TGTGCCAGCAGCGCGACAATGGGGGACCAAGAGACCCAGTACTTC. Its protein product is CASSATMGDQETQYF.

The genes are TRBV25-1 and TRBJ1-1; D not certain. This CDR3 is 15 amino acids long. CDR1 and CDR2 (germline): MGHDK, SYGVNS. V was clipped by 1 base and J by 1 base, with 10 bases between them. This CDR3 reads CASSESSSRNTEAFF. The CDR3 nucleotides read TGTGCCAGCAGTGAATCGAGCAGCCGGAACACTGAAGCTTTCTTT. The whole variable domain, filled in from reference TRBV25-1 and TRBJ1-1, reads EADIYQTPRYLVIGTGKKITLECSQTMGHDKMYWYQQDPGMELHLIHYSYGVNSTEKGDLSSESTVSRIRTEHFPLTLESARPSHTSQYLCASSESSSRNTEAFFGQGTRLTVV.

The chain combines TRBV6-5 with TRBJ1-3; a weak D match, TRBD1 (6 bases). The CDR3 is 15 residues long. Germline lookup yields CDR1 MNHEY and CDR2 SVGAGI. V dropped 6 bases and J dropped 0 bases, with 12 bases sitting between them. CDR3 loop: CASRVDSLSGNTIYF. For the CDR3, the DNA is TGTGCCAGCAGGGTGGACAGCCTCTCTGGAAACACCATATATTTT.

The rearrangement links TRBV5-5 to TRBJ1-1; D is uncertain. The CDR3 has 13 residues. V lost 7 bases and J lost 0, with 10 bases in between. CDR1 is SGHKS, CDR2 YYEKEE, per germline (reference sequence). CDR3 bases: TGTGCCAGCTGCGAGGGATTGAACACTGAAGCTTTCTTT. Protein sequence: CASCEGLNTEAFF.

The chain uses TRBV28 and TRBJ2-2, with D possibly called TRBD1 or TRBD2 (6 bases each). This CDR3 spans 16 amino acids. V dropped 5 bases and J dropped 4 bases, with 17 bases sitting between them. Germline assignment: CDR1 MDHEN and CDR2 SYDVKM. This CDR3 reads CASSPTEGGGTGELFF. CDR3 DNA: TGTGCCAGCAGTCCGACGGAGGGGGGCGGCACCGGGGAGCTGTTTTTT.

CDR3 sequence (DNA): TGTGCCAGTAGTCCCCCTCCAGGCTCCTACGAGCAGTACTTC. The encoded protein is CASSPPPGSYEQYF. V is TRBV19 and J is TRBJ2-7, with unresolved D. The length of the CDR3 is 14 residues. V was cut by 5 bases and J by 0 bases, with 11 bases left in between. From germline, CDR1 is LNHDA and CDR2 SQIVND (reference sequence).

V usage is TRBV11-3 and J usage is TRBJ2-5; TRBD2 matches 8 bases. CDR3 length equals 16 residues. Germline-derived CDR1 and CDR2 are SGHNT and YENEEA. Trimming removed 1 base from V and 2 bases from J; junction bases left unmatched: 6. The CDR3 bases are TGTGCCAGCAGCTTAGGGGTAACTAGCGGACAAGAGACCCAGTACTTC. As protein: CASSLGVTSGQETQYF.

The V and J genes are TRBV9 and TRBJ2-1; 11 bases line up with TRBD2. This CDR3 region has 16 residues. Trimming cost V 0 bases and J 6 bases; bases outside gene matches: 5. Germline V gene data show CDR1 as SGDLS and CDR2 as YYNGEE. The CDR3 coding sequence is TGTGCCAGCAGCGTAGGGGAACTAGCGGGGGTCAATGAGCAGTTCTTC. Protein sequence: CASSVGELAGVNEQFF.

This clone turned up a few times. This chain joins TRBV27 and TRBJ2-7, with TRBD1 matching over 9 bases. CDR3 size: 15 residues. Germline CDR1 MNHEY, CDR2 SMNVEV (reference sequence). J gave up 3 bases and V 6 bases, and 9 bases lay outside the gene matches. The CDR3 sequence is CASSEETGGFYEQYF. CDR3 DNA: TGTGCCAGCAGCGAAGAGACAGGGGGGTTCTACGAGCAGTACTTC.

The V call is TRBV10-3, the J call TRBJ2-7, with D perhaps assigned TRBD1 or TRBD2 (9 bases each). This CDR3 has 18 amino acids. Germline assignment: CDR1 ENHRY and CDR2 SYGVKD. Trimming removed 0 bases from V and 7 bases from J, with 25 bases in between. Written as DNA, the CDR3 is TGTGCCATCAGTGAGTCGGACAGGGGTTGGCTAGCGGGAAATGAGCAGTACTTC. Protein: CAISESDRGWLAGNEQYF.

V gene TRBV27 combines with J gene TRBJ2-6, with 13 nucleotides matching TRBD2. Germline lookup yields CDR1 MNHEY and CDR2 SMNVEV (reference sequence). V lost 7 bases to trimming and J lost 0 bases; unmatched junction nucleotides: 9. The CDR3 contains 19 residues. The CDR3: CASKSGTSGDHSGANVLTF. The CDR3 nucleotides are TGTGCCAGCAAATCGGGGACTAGCGGGGACCACTCTGGGGCCAACGTCCTGACTTTC.

The chain couples TRBV28 to TRBJ2-5, with D possibly TRBD1 on 5 matching bases. The germline V gene encodes CDR1 MDHEN and CDR2 SYDVKM. Between the trimmed V and J ends, which lost 5 bases and 7 bases, there was a span of 17 bases. CDR3 size: 14 residues. For the CDR3, the DNA is TGTGCCAGCAGTGCCGGACCCACCCAGGGGACCCAGTACTTC. Its translation: CASSAGPTQGTQYF.

The rearrangement links TRBV6-2 or TRBV6-3 to TRBJ2-2; TRBD1 or TRBD2 may be the D gene (5 bases each). Trimming left V 6 bases short and J 4 bases short, with 12 bases between. This CDR3 is 14 amino acids long. Germline loops: CDR1 MNHEY, CDR2 SVGEGT. The CDR3 bases are TGTGCCAGCAGCCTGGGACCACTCACCGGGGAGCTGTTTTTT. Amino acids: CASSLGPLTGELFF.

This clone was seen once. The CDR3 loop reads CASSSSVGVGNYGYTF. The CDR3 DNA sequence: TGTGCCAGCAGCTCCAGTGTGGGGGTAGGAAACTATGGCTACACCTTC. This chain uses TRBV7-2 with TRBJ1-2; perhaps TRBD1 as D (5 bases). Deletions cut 4 bases from V and 2 bases from J, with 17 bases between. The CDR3 spans 16 residues. From germline, CDR1 is SGHTA and CDR2 FQGNSA.

The V and J genes are TRBV30 and TRBJ2-5; D is perhaps TRBD2 (5 bases). CDR1 and CDR2 (germline): GTSNPN, SVGIG (reference sequence). The V and J ends lost 4 bases and 1 base respectively, with 16 bases between them. CDR3 length: 15 amino acids. The CDR3 coding sequence is TGTGCCTGGATGGGAAAATCTAGCTCCCAAGAGACCCAGTACTTC. Its protein is CAWMGKSSSQETQYF. Filled out from reference TRBV30 and TRBJ2-5, the complete variable domain reads SQTIHQWPATLVQPVGSPLSLECTVEGTSNPNLYWYRQAAGRGLQLLFYSVGIGQISSEVPQNLSASRPQDRQFILSSKKLLLSDSGFYLCAWMGKSSSQETQYFGPGTRLLVL.

The J gene is TRBJ2-4, the V gene TRBV5-1; the match to TRBD1 covers 7 bases. CDR3 length equals 17 residues. V lost 3 bases, J lost 0 bases, and 9 bases stayed unmatched. Germline V lookup: CDR1 SGHRS, CDR2 YFSETQ. CDR3 loop: CASSWTGGFLAKNIQYF. For the CDR3, the DNA is TGCGCCAGCAGCTGGACAGGAGGTTTCTTAGCCAAAAACATTCAGTACTTC.

In DNA form, the CDR3 reads TGCGCCAGCAGTGAGTCCCCAGGGCCAGATACGCAGTATTTT. Residues: CASSESPGPDTQYF. The rearrangement joins TRBV10-1 to TRBJ2-3; D may be TRBD1 (5 bases). Per the germline V gene, CDR1 is WNHNN and CDR2 is SYGVQD (reference sequence). This CDR3 comprises 14 residues. V was clipped by 0 bases and J by 4 bases, with 8 bases between them.